These T cell receptor beta chains were read from a single sample in a study of shared clonotypes between healthy human individuals. The assay was immunoSEQ multiplex PCR, and TCRdb's table has in-frame clones only and misses some. The sample lists 800,000 to 1,200,000 clones; approximately 80% were seen once. The sample was memory CD4+ T cells from PBMCs. The receptor source for this set is a man younger than 30 in good health. Some clones in this sample may be carry-over from other donors' samples. The CDR3 runs from the conserved cysteine through the conserved F or W. The D gene is left open where the match is weak. Clone size is shown for a subset of rows, as once, few, many or a class of expanded clone.

d_call: NA; j_call: TRBJ2-7; clone_size: NA; v_call: TRBV2; cdr3_aa: CASSGQPYEQYF; cdr3_nt: TGTGCCAGCTCCGGACAGCCCTACGAGCAGTACTTC
d_call: NA; j_call: TRBJ1-2; clone_size: NA; v_call: TRBV27; cdr3_aa: CASSAQGRANYGYTF; cdr3_nt: TGTGCCAGCAGTGCCCAGGGCAGGGCGAACTATGGCTACACCTTC
d_call: NA; j_call: TRBJ2-5; clone_size: NA; v_call: TRBV5-1; cdr3_aa: CASSPYLRKETQYF; cdr3_nt: TGCGCCAGCAGCCCCTATCTAAGGAAGGAGACCCAGTACTTC
d_call: TRBD2; j_call: TRBJ2-1; clone_size: NA; v_call: TRBV5-1; cdr3_aa: CASSYGTSGTDEQFF; cdr3_nt: TGCGCCAGCAGCTACGGGACTAGCGGGACCGATGAGCAGTTCTTC
d_call: TRBD1; j_call: TRBJ1-1; clone_size: NA; v_call: TRBV7-9; cdr3_aa: CASSSKTGTGGLNTEAFF; cdr3_nt: TGTGCCAGCAGCTCAAAGACCGGGACAGGGGGATTGAACACTGAAGCTTTCTTT
d_call: TRBD2; j_call: TRBJ2-2; clone_size: NA; v_call: TRBV7-9; cdr3_aa: CASRPTGTSGRMNTGELFF; cdr3_nt: TGTGCCAGCAGACCCACCGGGACTAGCGGGAGGATGAACACCGGGGAGCTGTTTTTT
d_call: NA; j_call: TRBJ2-3; clone_size: NA; v_call: TRBV19; cdr3_aa: CASSIGISTDTQYF; cdr3_nt: TGTGCCAGTAGTATAGGGATTAGCACAGATACGCAGTATTTT
d_call: NA; j_call: TRBJ2-3; clone_size: NA; v_call: TRBV19; cdr3_aa: CASRPDARSTDTQYF; cdr3_nt: TGTGCCAGTAGGCCGGACGCCAGAAGCACAGATACGCAGTATTTT
d_call: NA; j_call: TRBJ1-2; clone_size: once; v_call: TRBV9; cdr3_aa: CASSVGPINYGYTF; cdr3_nt: TGTGCCAGCAGCGTAGGCCCGATTAACTATGGCTACACCTTC
d_call: NA; j_call: TRBJ1-3; clone_size: many; v_call: TRBV18; cdr3_aa: CASSPVGTSGNTIYF; cdr3_nt: TGTGCCAGCTCACCAGTAGGCACCTCTGGAAACACCATATATTTT
d_call: NA; j_call: TRBJ2-2; clone_size: NA; v_call: TRBV7-9; cdr3_aa: CASSLAVTHTNTGELFF; cdr3_nt: TGTGCCAGCAGCTTAGCGGTGACTCATACTAACACCGGGGAGCTGTTTTTT
d_call: NA; j_call: TRBJ2-1; clone_size: NA; v_call: TRBV2; cdr3_aa: CASTWTGNEQFF; cdr3_nt: TGTGCCAGCACCTGGACTGGTAATGAGCAGTTCTTC
d_call: NA; j_call: TRBJ1-2; clone_size: NA; v_call: TRBV5-4; cdr3_aa: CASSPEGWGAVYGYTF; cdr3_nt: TGTGCCAGCAGCCCCGAAGGGTGGGGCGCGGTCTATGGCTACACCTTC
d_call: NA; j_call: TRBJ2-7; clone_size: NA; v_call: TRBV7-9; cdr3_aa: CASSPGTTSYEQYF; cdr3_nt: TGTGCCAGCAGCCCCGGGACCACCTCCTACGAGCAGTACTTC
d_call: NA; j_call: TRBJ2-5; clone_size: NA; v_call: TRBV28; cdr3_aa: CASSPSGAASATQYF; cdr3_nt: TGTGCCAGCAGCCCCTCCGGGGCTGCTTCTGCGACCCAGTACTTC
d_call: TRBD2; j_call: TRBJ2-3; clone_size: NA; v_call: TRBV6-4; cdr3_aa: CASSVSSRGSHPKWQYF; cdr3_nt: TGTGCCAGCAGTGTCTCGTCGCGGGGGTCCCACCCGAAATGGCAGTATTTT
d_call: NA; j_call: TRBJ1-1; clone_size: few; v_call: TRBV4-1; cdr3_aa: CASSQPSGRGEAFF; cdr3_nt: TGCGCCAGCAGCCAACCATCAGGTAGAGGAGAAGCTTTCTTT
d_call: TRBD2; j_call: TRBJ2-7; clone_size: NA; v_call: TRBV27; cdr3_aa: CASSLSLRTSGKIYEQYF; cdr3_nt: TGTGCCAGCAGTTTATCTCTACGGACTAGCGGGAAGATCTACGAGCAGTACTTC
d_call: NA; j_call: TRBJ2-2; clone_size: NA; v_call: TRBV7-3; cdr3_aa: CASSSTGPGELFF; cdr3_nt: TGTGCCAGCAGCTCTACAGGGCCCGGGGAGCTGTTTTTT
d_call: NA; j_call: TRBJ1-2; clone_size: NA; v_call: TRBV5-6; cdr3_aa: CASSLTQFGGYTF; cdr3_nt: TGTGCCAGCAGCTTGACGCAGTTCGGCGGCTACACCTTC
d_call: TRBD1; j_call: TRBJ1-1; clone_size: NA; v_call: TRBV5-1; cdr3_aa: CASSAQGEAEAFF; cdr3_nt: TGCGCCAGCAGCGCACAGGGGGAAGCTGAAGCTTTCTTT
d_call: TRBD1; j_call: TRBJ1-5; clone_size: NA; v_call: TRBV28; cdr3_aa: CASSSLGQDDQPQHF; cdr3_nt: TGTGCCAGCAGCTCGCTCGGACAGGACGATCAGCCCCAGCATTTT
d_call: TRBD1; j_call: TRBJ2-3; clone_size: NA; v_call: TRBV27; cdr3_aa: CASRIDRGTDTQYF; cdr3_nt: TGTGCCAGCAGAATAGACAGGGGGACAGATACGCAGTATTTT
d_call: NA; j_call: TRBJ1-6; clone_size: NA; v_call: TRBV28; cdr3_aa: CASSASLSPLHF; cdr3_nt: TGTGCCAGCAGCGCCTCCCTATCACCCCTCCACTTT
d_call: TRBD1; j_call: TRBJ2-2; clone_size: NA; v_call: TRBV28; cdr3_aa: CASSQDRGRRELFF; cdr3_nt: TGTGCCAGCAGCCAAGACAGGGGGCGCCGGGAGCTGTTTTTT
d_call: NA; j_call: TRBJ2-7; clone_size: once; v_call: TRBV5-5; cdr3_aa: CASSLIQGFGLSYEQYF; cdr3_nt: TGTGCCAGCAGCTTAATTCAGGGTTTTGGGCTCTCCTACGAGCAGTACTTC
d_call: NA; j_call: TRBJ1-2; clone_size: NA; v_call: TRBV5-1; cdr3_aa: CASSLVVGPGYGYTF; cdr3_nt: TGCGCCAGCAGCTTGGTTGTAGGTCCCGGCTATGGCTACACCTTC
d_call: TRBD1; j_call: TRBJ1-1; clone_size: NA; v_call: TRBV6-5; cdr3_aa: CASSLRQGTEAFF; cdr3_nt: TGTGCCAGCAGCCTGCGACAGGGCACTGAAGCTTTCTTT
d_call: TRBD2; j_call: TRBJ2-4; clone_size: NA; v_call: TRBV4-3; cdr3_aa: CASSPLTSGGIDIQYF; cdr3_nt: TGCGCCAGCAGCCCGTTGACTAGCGGGGGAATCGACATTCAGTACTTC
d_call: TRBD1; j_call: TRBJ2-7; clone_size: NA; v_call: TRBV6-6; cdr3_aa: CATMGQDGIYEQYF; cdr3_nt: TGTGCCACCATGGGACAGGACGGAATCTACGAGCAGTACTTC
d_call: NA; j_call: TRBJ1-5; clone_size: NA; v_call: TRBV6-1; cdr3_aa: CASNEGRGISPQHF; cdr3_nt: TGTGCCAGCAATGAGGGAAGGGGGATTTCGCCCCAGCATTTT
d_call: TRBD1; j_call: TRBJ1-2; clone_size: NA; v_call: TRBV9; cdr3_aa: CASSMWTGGNYGYTF; cdr3_nt: TGTGCCAGCAGCATGTGGACAGGAGGAAACTATGGCTACACCTTC
d_call: NA; j_call: TRBJ2-4; clone_size: NA; v_call: TRBV21-1; cdr3_aa: CASSKESPVLAKNIQYF; cdr3_nt: TGTGCCAGCAGCAAAGAATCCCCGGTTCTAGCCAAAAACATTCAGTACTTC